This TCR beta chain was documented in a study of T cell responses to AZD1222 COVID-19 vaccine. General study points: Recipients of two AZD1222 doses showed rising Spike-specific TCR breadth and depth. Reportedly, nearly half the spike-specific TCRs target unmutated variant regions.

Timing groups of about 4 and about 12 weeks for second doses were pooled. As to this clone: The antigen is unknown.

This CDR3 is built from 14 residues. The germline gives CDR1 MNHEY, CDR2 SVGAGI. Trimming pared 3 bases from V and 4 bases from J, leaving 11 bases between. TCRdb's table, derived via immunoSEQ multiplex PCR, lists solely in-frame clones and lacks some. There are tens of thousands of clones in the sample; roughly nine tenths occur only once, and over 7.5% lies in the top ten. The clonotype comes from an adult who received the AZD1222 COVID-19 vaccine. Here the sequenced sample was peripheral blood, taken 28 days after the second AZD1222 dose. The rearrangement joins TRBV6-5 to TRBJ2-3, with a possible D match to TRBD1 (6 bases). CDR3 coding DNA: TGTGCCAGCAGTTATGGGGGCTTGGCAGATACGCAGTATTTT. It specifies CASSYGGLADTQYF.